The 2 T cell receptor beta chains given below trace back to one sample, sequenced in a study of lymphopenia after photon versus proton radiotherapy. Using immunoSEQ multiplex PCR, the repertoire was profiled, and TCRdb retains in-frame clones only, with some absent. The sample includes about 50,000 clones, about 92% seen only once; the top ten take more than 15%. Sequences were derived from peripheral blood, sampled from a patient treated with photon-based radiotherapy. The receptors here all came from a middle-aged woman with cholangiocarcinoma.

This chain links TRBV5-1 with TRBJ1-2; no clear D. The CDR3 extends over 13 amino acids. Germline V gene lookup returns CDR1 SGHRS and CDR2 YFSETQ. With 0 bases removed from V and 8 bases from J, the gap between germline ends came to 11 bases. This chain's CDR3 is CASSLAYREGYTF. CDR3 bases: TGCGCCAGCAGCTTGGCCTACCGGGAAGGCTACACCTTC.

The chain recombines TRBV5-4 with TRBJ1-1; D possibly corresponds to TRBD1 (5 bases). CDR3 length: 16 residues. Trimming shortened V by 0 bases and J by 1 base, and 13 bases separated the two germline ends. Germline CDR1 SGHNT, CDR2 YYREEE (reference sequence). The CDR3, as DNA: TGTGCCAGCAGCTTGGAGTGGGGCAGAAGGAACACTGAAGCTTTCTTT. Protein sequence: CASSLEWGRRNTEAFF. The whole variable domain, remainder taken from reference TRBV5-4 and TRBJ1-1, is ETGVTQSPTHLIKTRGQQVTLRCSSQSGHNTVSWYQQALGQGPQFIFQYYREEENGRGNFPPRFSGLQFPNYSSELNVNALELDDSALYLCASSLEWGRRNTEAFFGQGTRLTVV.